Listed below are T cell receptor beta chains from one sample, sequenced in a study of T cells in Graves' hyperthyroidism and ophthalmopathy. MiXCR was run by TCRdb on the multiplex PCR reads, yielding one entry per CDR3 protein. The sample lists approximately 590,000 distinct CDR3 sequences, roughly 50% occurring once. The sample taken for sequencing was peripheral blood or thyroid tissue (not recorded which). Receptor source: a woman under 30 with Graves' hyperthyroidism. Both conserved end residues are part of each CDR3. A D gene is named only where the DNA matches it firmly. Clone size is shown for a subset of rows, as once, few, many or a class of expanded clone.

cdr3_length,v_call,d_call,clone_size,j_call,cdr3_aa,cdr3_nt
13,TRBV20-1,NA,few,TRBJ1-4,CSAIRQANEKLFF,TGCAGTGCTATCCGACAGGCTAATGAAAAACTGTTTTTT
13,TRBV10-3,TRBD1,NA,TRBJ2-7,CAIADRETYEQYF,TGTGCCATCGCTGACAGGGAAACCTACGAGCAGTACTTC
15,TRBV19,NA,few,TRBJ1-4,CASSISRQSPEKLFF,TGTGCCAGTAGTATATCACGACAGTCGCCAGAAAAACTGTTTTTT
15,TRBV29-1,TRBD1,NA,TRBJ1-1,CSSRRTGRANTEAFF,TGCAGCAGTCGGCGGACAGGTCGGGCGAACACTGAAGCTTTCTTT
12,TRBV6-6,TRBD1,many,TRBJ1-2,CASSYRTGGYTF,TGTGCCAGCAGTTACCGGACAGGGGGCTACACCTTC
16,TRBV2,NA,NA,TRBJ2-2,CASSYLGRQNTGELFF,TGTGCCAGCAGTTACCTCGGACGGCAGAACACCGGGGAGCTGTTTTTT
12,TRBV12-3/TRBV12-4,NA,few,TRBJ2-7,CASSFLNYEQYF,TGTGCCAGCAGTTTCCTAAACTACGAGCAGTACTTC
12,TRBV7-3,NA,few,TRBJ1-2,CASRPAGGGYTF,TGTGCCAGCAGGCCGGCTGGGGGTGGCTACACCTTC
15,TRBV25-1,NA,NA,TRBJ2-7,CASRRNRDNNYEQYF,TGTGCCAGCAGACGAAACCGGGACAACAACTACGAGCAGTACTTC
15,TRBV2,TRBD2,once,TRBJ2-5,CASSLTVGGQETQYF,TGTGCCAGCAGCCTGACGGTGGGAGGGCAAGAGACCCAGTACTTC
12,TRBV7-8,NA,few,TRBJ2-7,CASTLGLGEQYF,TGTGCCAGCACGTTGGGGCTGGGTGAGCAGTACTTC
15,TRBV5-1,NA,few,TRBJ2-5,CASSGGTALQETQYF,TGCGCCAGCAGCGGCGGGACAGCCTTACAAGAGACCCAGTACTTC
14,TRBV24-1,NA,NA,TRBJ1-2,CATSDSRGGDGYTF,TGTGCCACCAGCGATTCCCGGGGAGGGGATGGCTACACCTTC
16,TRBV20-1,TRBD2,once,TRBJ2-7,CSARGETSGRDYEQYF,TGCAGTGCTAGAGGCGAAACTAGCGGGAGAGATTACGAGCAGTACTTC
14,TRBV20-1,TRBD1,few,TRBJ2-7,CSASGQGALYEQYF,TGCAGTGCTAGCGGGCAGGGGGCACTCTACGAGCAGTACTTC
14,TRBV24-1,NA,many,TRBJ2-2,CATSPHRFAGELFF,TGTGCCACCAGCCCTCACAGGTTCGCCGGGGAGCTGTTTTTT
17,TRBV7-9,NA,NA,TRBJ2-5,CASSQEPGLLGRETQYF,TGCGCCAGCAGCCAGGAACCGGGGCTCCTAGGACGGGAGACCCAGTACTTC
15,TRBV10-3,TRBD1,NA,TRBJ2-7,CASSLWGTGFYEQYF,TGTGCCAGCAGTTTATGGGGGACAGGGTTCTACGAGCAGTACTTC
15,TRBV27,TRBD1,NA,TRBJ1-5,CASSPMTGGKQPQHF,TGTGCCAGCAGCCCGATGACAGGGGGCAAGCAGCCCCAGCATTTT
16,TRBV25-1,TRBD2,few,TRBJ2-7,CASSEWEGRGSYEQYF,TGTGCCAGCAGTGAATGGGAGGGTAGAGGCTCCTACGAGCAGTACTTC
12,TRBV7-9,NA,many,TRBJ1-5,CASSFGSQPQHF,TGTGCCAGCAGCTTCGGGTCTCAGCCCCAGCATTTT
13,TRBV7-2,NA,few,TRBJ1-2,CASRGTPPSGYTF,TGTGCCAGCAGAGGGACCCCGCCGAGCGGCTACACCTTC
15,TRBV6-2/TRBV6-3,TRBD1,NA,TRBJ2-5,CAPLQGTGEQETQYF,TGTGCCCCTCTCCAGGGGACAGGGGAACAAGAGACCCAGTACTTC
14,TRBV7-8,NA,NA,TRBJ2-5,CASSLGWTEETQYF,TGTGCCAGCAGCTTAGGTTGGACGGAAGAGACCCAGTACTTC
14,TRBV7-2,NA,NA,TRBJ1-6,CASSLQTVNSPLHF,TGCGCCAGCAGCCTGCAGACAGTAAATTCACCCCTCCACTTT
13,TRBV20-1,NA,once,TRBJ2-5,CSAGGQAQETQYF,TGCAGTGCTGGTGGGCAGGCCCAAGAGACCCAGTACTTC
14,TRBV20-1,TRBD1,few,TRBJ1-6,CSARRTGERSPLHF,TGCAGTGCTAGACGGACAGGGGAAAGGTCACCCCTCCACTTT
13,TRBV20-1,NA,NA,TRBJ2-5,CSAPAGFQETQYF,TGCAGTGCTCCAGCGGGTTTCCAAGAGACCCAGTACTTC
16,TRBV7-9,NA,NA,TRBJ2-5,CASSQVAAAIQETQYF,TGCGCCAGCAGCCAAGTGGCCGCGGCAATCCAAGAGACCCAGTACTTC